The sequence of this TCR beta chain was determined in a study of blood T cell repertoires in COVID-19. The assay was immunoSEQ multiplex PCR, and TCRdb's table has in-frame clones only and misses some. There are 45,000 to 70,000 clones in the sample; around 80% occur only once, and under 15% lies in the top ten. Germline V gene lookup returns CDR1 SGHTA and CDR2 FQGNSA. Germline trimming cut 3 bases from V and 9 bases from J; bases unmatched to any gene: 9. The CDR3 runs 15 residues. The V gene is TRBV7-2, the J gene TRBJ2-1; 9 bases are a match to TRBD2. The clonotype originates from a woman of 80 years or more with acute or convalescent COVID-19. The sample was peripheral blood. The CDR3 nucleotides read TGTGCCAGCAGCTTTTTCGGCGGGGGGGCCGGTGAGCAGTTCTTC. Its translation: CASSFFGGGAGEQFF.